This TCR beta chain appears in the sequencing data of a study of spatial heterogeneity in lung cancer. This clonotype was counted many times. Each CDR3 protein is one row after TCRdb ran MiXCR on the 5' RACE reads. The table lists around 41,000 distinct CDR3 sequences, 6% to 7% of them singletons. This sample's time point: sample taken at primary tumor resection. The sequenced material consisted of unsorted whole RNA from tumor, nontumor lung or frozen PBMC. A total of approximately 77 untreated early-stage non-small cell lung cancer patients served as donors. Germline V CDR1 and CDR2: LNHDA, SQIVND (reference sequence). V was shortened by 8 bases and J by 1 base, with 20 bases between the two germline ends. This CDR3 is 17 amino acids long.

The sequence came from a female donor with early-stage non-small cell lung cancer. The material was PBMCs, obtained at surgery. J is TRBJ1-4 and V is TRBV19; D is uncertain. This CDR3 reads CASLGSANRRTNEKLFF. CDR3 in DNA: TGTGCCAGTCTTGGGAGCGCCAACAGAAGAACTAATGAAAAACTGTTTTTT.